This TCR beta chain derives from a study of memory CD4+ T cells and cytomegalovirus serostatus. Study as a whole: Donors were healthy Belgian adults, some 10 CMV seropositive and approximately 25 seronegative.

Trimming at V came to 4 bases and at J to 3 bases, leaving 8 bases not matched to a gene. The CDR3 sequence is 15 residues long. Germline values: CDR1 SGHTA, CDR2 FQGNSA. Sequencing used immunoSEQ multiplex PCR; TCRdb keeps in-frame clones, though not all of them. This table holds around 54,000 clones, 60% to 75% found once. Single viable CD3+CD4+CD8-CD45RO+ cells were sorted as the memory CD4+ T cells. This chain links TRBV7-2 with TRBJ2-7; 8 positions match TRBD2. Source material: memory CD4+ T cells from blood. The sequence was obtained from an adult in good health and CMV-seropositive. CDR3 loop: CASSYTGTRGYEQYF. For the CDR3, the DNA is TGTGCCAGCAGCTATACCGGGACTAGAGGCTACGAGCAGTACTTC. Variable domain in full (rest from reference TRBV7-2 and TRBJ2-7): GAGVSQSPSNKVTEKGKDVELRCDPISGHTALYWYRQSLGQGLEFLIYFQGNSAPDKSGLPSDRFSAERTGGSVSTLTIQRTQQEDSAVYLCASSYTGTRGYEQYFGPGTRLTVT.